This T cell receptor (beta chain) was sequenced in a study of T cells expressing NK-cell markers. Study overall: Beta-chain profiling covered CD3+CD56+NKG2C+, CD3+CD56+NKG2C- and CD3+CD56-NKG2C+ sorted subsets. One of the eight sequenced donors was seronegative, whereas the other seven were HCMV-seropositive.

5'RACE template switching built TCR beta cDNA with unique molecular identifiers. TCRdb reanalyzed the 5' RACE reads, giving one entry per CDR3 protein sequence and no DNA. The record lists approximately 420,000 distinct CDR3 sequences, of which the ten most abundant hold 9.5% to 12%. The CDR3 totals 13 residues. CDR1 and CDR2 from the germline V gene are GTSNPN and SVGIG (reference sequence). With regard to this clonotype: Its antigen is currently unknown.

Study findings and constraints: A range of about 1.0-7.5% of CD8+ T cells consisted of dominant NKG2C+ clonotypes in several donors.

Sequenced input: blood T cells: a sorted CD56 or NKG2C T cell subset, CD4+ or CD8+ T cells, or bulk PBMC T cells (not recorded which). The J gene is TRBJ1-4, the V gene TRBV30; TCRdb's D call, TRBD1, is unchecked because there is no DNA. The TCR was taken from a woman in her forties or fifties in good health. CDR3 loop: CAWAGQGNEKLFF. The full variable domain, with the rest looked up from reference TRBV30 and TRBJ1-4, is SQTIHQWPATLVQPVGSPLSLECTVEGTSNPNLYWYRQAAGRGLQLLFYSVGIGQISSEVPQNLSASRPQDRQFILSSKKLLLSDSGFYLCAWAGQGNEKLFFGSGTQLSVL.